This T cell receptor beta chain was observed in a study of shared clonotypes between healthy human individuals. Study-wide results and limits: There were few donors, and this limited the genetic and exposure-history diversity represented.

Worth noting for this clone: Antigen: not known.

The naive CD8 fraction comprised CD45RO-negative cells positively selected for CCR7 and excluded terminally differentiated effector memory CD45RA+ cells. V gave up 2 bases and J gave up 3 bases; unmatched junction bases: 6. CDR1 MNHEY and CDR2 SVGAGI come from the germline V gene. The CDR3 is 16 residues long. This table comes from immunoSEQ multiplex PCR, and its TCRdb copy is limited to in-frame clones, with some not included. Found here are about 2,100,000 clones, 90% to 95% of them singletons; the top ten hold roughly 1.7%. V is TRBV6-5 and J is TRBJ2-1; 8 bases map to TRBD2. Sequenced material: naive CD8+ T cells from PBMCs. This clonotype was sampled from a man aged 18-30 years in good health. Some clones in this sample may be carry-over from other donors' samples. The CDR3 loop is CASSYHTSGLYNEQFF. The DNA for the CDR3 is TGTGCCAGCAGTTACCATACTAGCGGCCTCTACAATGAGCAGTTCTTC.